This entry is about one TCR beta chain. This sample is drawn from a study of blood T cell repertoires in COVID-19. The assay was immunoSEQ multiplex PCR, and TCRdb's table has in-frame clones only and misses some. The sample has 55,000 to 75,000 clones; roughly 80% are singletons. The CDR3 has 20 residues. The ends lost 0 bases at V and 2 bases at J; junction bases unmatched: 11. Germline lookup yields CDR1 SGHNT and CDR2 YYREEE (reference sequence). The TCR sequence derives from a man aged 60 to 69 with COVID-19, enrolled during active disease. Specimen: peripheral blood. The chain links TRBV5-4 to TRBJ2-6; 10 positions match TRBD1. CDR3 sequence: CASSLGLIGQGVTGANVLTF. DNA for the CDR3: TGTGCCAGCAGCTTGGGACTCATTGGACAGGGGGTTACTGGGGCCAACGTCCTGACTTTC.